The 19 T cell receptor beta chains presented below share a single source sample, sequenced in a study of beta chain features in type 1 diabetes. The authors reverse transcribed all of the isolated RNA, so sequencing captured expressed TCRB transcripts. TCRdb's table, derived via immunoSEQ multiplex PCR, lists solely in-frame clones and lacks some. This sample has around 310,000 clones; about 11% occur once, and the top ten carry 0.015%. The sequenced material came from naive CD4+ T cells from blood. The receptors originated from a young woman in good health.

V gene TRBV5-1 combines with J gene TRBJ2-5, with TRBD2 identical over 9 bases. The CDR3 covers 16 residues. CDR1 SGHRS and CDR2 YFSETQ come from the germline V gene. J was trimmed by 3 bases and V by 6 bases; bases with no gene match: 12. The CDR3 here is CASTLPNLAGKETQYF. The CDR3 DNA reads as TGCGCCAGCACCTTACCCAATCTAGCGGGAAAAGAGACCCAGTACTTC.

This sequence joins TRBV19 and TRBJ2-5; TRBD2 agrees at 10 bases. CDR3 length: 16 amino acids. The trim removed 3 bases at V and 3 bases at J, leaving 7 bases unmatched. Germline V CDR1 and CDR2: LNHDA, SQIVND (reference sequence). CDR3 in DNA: TGTGCCAGTAGTATCCGAAGACTAGCGGGTAAAGAGACCCAGTACTTC. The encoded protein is CASSIRRLAGKETQYF. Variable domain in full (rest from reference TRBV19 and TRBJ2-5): DGGITQSPKYLFRKEGQNVTLSCEQNLNHDAMYWYRQDPGQGLRLIYYSQIVNDFQKGDIAEGYSVSREKKESFPLTVTSAQKNPTAFYLCASSIRRLAGKETQYFGPGTRLLVL.

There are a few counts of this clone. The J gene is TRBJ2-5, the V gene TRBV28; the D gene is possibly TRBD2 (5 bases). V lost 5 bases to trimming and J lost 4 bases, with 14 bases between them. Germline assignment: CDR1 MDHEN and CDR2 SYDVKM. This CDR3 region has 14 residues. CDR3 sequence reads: CASSPHTSGETQYF. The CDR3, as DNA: TGTGCCAGCAGTCCACATACGAGCGGAGAGACCCAGTACTTC. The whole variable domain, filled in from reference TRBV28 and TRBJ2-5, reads DVKVTQSSRYLVKRTGEKVFLECVQDMDHENMFWYRQDPGLGLRLIYFSYDVKMKEKGDIPEGYSVSREKKERFSLILESASTNQTSMYLCASSPHTSGETQYFGPGTRLLVL.

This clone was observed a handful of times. CDR3 residues: CASRLETKRTEAFF. The CDR3 DNA reads as TGTGCCAGCAGGCTGGAAACCAAGAGGACTGAAGCTTTCTTT. The chain links TRBV28 to TRBJ1-1; the D is unclear. The CDR3 has 14 residues. Trimming cost V 6 bases and J 5 bases, with 16 bases left between them. Germline CDR1 and CDR2: MDHEN and SYDVKM. Based on the CDR3 plus reference TRBV28 and TRBJ1-1, the full variable domain is DVKVTQSSRYLVKRTGEKVFLECVQDMDHENMFWYRQDPGLGLRLIYFSYDVKMKEKGDIPEGYSVSREKKERFSLILESASTNQTSMYLCASRLETKRTEAFFGQGTRLTVV.

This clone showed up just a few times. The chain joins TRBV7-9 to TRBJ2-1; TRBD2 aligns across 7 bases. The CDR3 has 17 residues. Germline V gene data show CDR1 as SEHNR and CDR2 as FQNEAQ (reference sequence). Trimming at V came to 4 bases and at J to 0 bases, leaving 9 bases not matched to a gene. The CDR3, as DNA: TGTGCCAGCAGCTCTGAACTAGCGCGGAGCTCCTACAATGAGCAGTTCTTC. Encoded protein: CASSSELARSSYNEQFF.

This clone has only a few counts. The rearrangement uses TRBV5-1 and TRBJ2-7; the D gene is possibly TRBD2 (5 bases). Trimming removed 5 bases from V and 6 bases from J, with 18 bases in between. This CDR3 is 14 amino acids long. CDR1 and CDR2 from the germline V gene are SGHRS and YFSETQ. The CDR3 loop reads CASSYRVLDGEQYF. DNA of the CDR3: TGCGCCAGCAGTTATCGGGTACTAGACGGCGAGCAGTACTTC.

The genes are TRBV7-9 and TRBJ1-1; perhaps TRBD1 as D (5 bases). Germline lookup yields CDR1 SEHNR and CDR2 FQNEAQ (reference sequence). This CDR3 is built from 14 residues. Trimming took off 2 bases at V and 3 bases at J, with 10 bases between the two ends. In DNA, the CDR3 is TGTGCCAGCAGCTTATGGGGCGCGGACACTGAAGCTTTCTTT. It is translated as CASSLWGADTEAFF.

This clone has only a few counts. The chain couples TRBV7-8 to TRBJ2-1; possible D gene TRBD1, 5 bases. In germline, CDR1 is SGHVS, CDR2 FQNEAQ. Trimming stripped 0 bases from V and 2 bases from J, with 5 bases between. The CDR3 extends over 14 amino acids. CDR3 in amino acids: CASSLARAYNEQFF. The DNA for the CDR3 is TGTGCCAGCAGCTTAGCCAGGGCCTACAATGAGCAGTTCTTC. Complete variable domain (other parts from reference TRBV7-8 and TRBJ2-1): GAGVSQSPRYKVAKRGQDVALRCDPISGHVSLFWYQQALGQGPEFLTYFQNEAQLDKSGLPSDRFFAERPEGSVSTLKIQRTQQEDSAVYLCASSLARAYNEQFFGPGTRLTVL.

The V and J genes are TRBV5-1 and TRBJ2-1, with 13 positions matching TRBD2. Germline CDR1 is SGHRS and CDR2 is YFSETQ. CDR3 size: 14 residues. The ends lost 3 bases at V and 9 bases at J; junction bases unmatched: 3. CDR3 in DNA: TGCGCCAGCAGCTGGACTAGCGGGAGTGCTGAGCAGTTCTTC. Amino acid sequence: CASSWTSGSAEQFF.

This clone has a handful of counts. The chain's CDR3 is CASSLETPLSTDTQYF. The CDR3 coding sequence is TGCGCCAGCAGCTTGGAAACGCCTCTATCCACAGATACGCAGTATTTT. This chain connects TRBV5-1 to TRBJ2-3; D remains unclear. Germline CDR1 SGHRS, CDR2 YFSETQ. This CDR3 contains 16 residues. V lost 0 bases and J lost 2, with 13 bases in between.

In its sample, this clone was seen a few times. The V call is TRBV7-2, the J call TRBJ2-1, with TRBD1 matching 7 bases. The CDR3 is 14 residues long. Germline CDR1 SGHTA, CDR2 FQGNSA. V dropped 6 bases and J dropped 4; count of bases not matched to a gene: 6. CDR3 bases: TGTGCCAGCAGTTTGTTACAGGGGTACAATGAGCAGTTCTTC. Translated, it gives CASSLLQGYNEQFF.

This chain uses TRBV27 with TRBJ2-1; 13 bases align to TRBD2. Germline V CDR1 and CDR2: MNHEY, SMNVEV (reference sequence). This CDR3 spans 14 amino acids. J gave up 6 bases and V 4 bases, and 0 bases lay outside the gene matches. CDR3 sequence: CASSWTSGSNEQFF. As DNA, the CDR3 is TGTGCCAGCAGTTGGACTAGCGGGAGCAATGAGCAGTTCTTC.

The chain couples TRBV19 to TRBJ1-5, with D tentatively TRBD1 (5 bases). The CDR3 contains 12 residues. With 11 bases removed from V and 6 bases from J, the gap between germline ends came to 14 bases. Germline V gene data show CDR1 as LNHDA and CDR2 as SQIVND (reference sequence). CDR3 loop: CAPTRGGQPQHF. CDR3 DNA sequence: TGTGCCCCGACGAGGGGAGGTCAGCCCCAGCATTTT.

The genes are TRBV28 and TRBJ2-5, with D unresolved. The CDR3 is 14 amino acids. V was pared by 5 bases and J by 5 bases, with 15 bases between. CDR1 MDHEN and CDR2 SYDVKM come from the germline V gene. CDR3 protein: CASSAPVEWETQYF. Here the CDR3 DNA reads TGTGCCAGCAGTGCTCCCGTGGAGTGGGAGACCCAGTACTTC.

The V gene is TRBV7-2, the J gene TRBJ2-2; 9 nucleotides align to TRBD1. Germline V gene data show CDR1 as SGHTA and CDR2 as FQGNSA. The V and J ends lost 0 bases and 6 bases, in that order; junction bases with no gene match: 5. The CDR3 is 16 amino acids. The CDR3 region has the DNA TGTGCCAGCAGCTTAGCGCAGGGACAGGGATCCGGGGAGCTGTTTTTT. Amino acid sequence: CASSLAQGQGSGELFF.

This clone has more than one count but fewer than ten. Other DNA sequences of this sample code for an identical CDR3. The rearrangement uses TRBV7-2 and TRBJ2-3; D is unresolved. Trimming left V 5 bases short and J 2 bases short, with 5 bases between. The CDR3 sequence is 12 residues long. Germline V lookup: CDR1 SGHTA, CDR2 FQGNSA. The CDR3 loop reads CASSPYTDTQYF. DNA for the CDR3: TGTGCCAGCAGCCCTTACACAGATACGCAGTATTTT.

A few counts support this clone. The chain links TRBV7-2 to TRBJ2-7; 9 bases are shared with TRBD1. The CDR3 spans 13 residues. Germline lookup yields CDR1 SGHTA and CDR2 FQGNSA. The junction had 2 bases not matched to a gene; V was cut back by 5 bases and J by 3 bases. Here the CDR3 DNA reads TGTGCCAGCAGCAGGGGACAGGGCTACGAGCAGTACTTC. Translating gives CASSRGQGYEQYF.

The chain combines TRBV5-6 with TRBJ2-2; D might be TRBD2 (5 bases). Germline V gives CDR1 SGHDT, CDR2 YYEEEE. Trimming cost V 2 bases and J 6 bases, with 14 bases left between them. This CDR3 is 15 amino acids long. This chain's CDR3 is CASSFPKGAPGELFF. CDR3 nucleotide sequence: TGTGCCAGCAGCTTCCCGAAGGGAGCCCCCGGGGAGCTGTTTTTT.

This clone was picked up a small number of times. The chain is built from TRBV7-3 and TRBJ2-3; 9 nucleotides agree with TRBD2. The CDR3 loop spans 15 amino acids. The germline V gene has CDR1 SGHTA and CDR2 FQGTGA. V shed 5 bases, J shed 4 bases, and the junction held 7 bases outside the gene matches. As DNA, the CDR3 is TGTGCCAGCAGCACAGTAGCGGGAGACCCAGATACGCAGTATTTT. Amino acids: CASSTVAGDPDTQYF.